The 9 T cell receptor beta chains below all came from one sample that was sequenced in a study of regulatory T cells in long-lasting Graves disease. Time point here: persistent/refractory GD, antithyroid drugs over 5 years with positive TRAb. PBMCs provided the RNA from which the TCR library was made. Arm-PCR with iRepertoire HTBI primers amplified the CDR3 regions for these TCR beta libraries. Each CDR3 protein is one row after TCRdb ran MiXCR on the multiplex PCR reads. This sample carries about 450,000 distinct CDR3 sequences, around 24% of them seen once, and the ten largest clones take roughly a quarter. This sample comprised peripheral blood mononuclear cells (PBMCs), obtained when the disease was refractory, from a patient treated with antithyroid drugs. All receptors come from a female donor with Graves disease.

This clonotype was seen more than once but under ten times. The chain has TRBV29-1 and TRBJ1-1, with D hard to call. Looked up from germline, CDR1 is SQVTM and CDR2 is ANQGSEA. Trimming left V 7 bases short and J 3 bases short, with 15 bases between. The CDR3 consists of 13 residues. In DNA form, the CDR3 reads TGCAGCGCAAAGGTGGGGTTGTACACTGAAGCTTTCTTT. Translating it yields CSAKVGLYTEAFF. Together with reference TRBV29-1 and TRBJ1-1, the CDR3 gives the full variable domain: SAVISQKPSRDICQRGTSLTIQCQVDSQVTMMFWYRQQPGQSLTLIATANQGSEATYESGFVIDKFPISRPNLTFSTLTVSNMSPEDSSIYLCSAKVGLYTEAFFGQGTRLTVV.

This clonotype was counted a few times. CDR3 sequence: CASSQSGESNYGYTF. Here the CDR3 DNA reads TGCGCCAGCAGCCAGTCAGGAGAGTCTAACTATGGCTACACCTTC. This rearrangement joins TRBV4-1 to TRBJ1-2; the D is unclear. The CDR3 is made up of 15 amino acids. The V end was cut by 3 bases, the J end by 0 bases, with 11 bases between. CDR1 is MGHRA and CDR2 is YSYEKL in the germline V gene.

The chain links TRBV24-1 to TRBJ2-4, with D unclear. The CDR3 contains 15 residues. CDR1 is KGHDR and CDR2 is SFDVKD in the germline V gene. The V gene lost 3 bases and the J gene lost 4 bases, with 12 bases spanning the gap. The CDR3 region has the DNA TGTGCCACCAGTGATCTAGACGGAAGGAAAAACATTCAGTACTTC. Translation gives CATSDLDGRKNIQYF.

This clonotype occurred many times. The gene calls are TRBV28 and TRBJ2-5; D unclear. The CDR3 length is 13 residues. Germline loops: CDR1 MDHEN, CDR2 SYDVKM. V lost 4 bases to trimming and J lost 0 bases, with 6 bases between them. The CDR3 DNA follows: TGTGCCAGCAGTTCCAAGTACCAAGAGACCCAGTACTTC. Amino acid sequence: CASSSKYQETQYF.

In DNA, the CDR3 is TGCAGCGTTGTCTGGACAGGGAAAGCCTACGAGCAGTACTTC. Protein sequence: CSVVWTGKAYEQYF. The chain joins TRBV29-1 to TRBJ2-7; 8 nucleotides match TRBD1. Germline V lookup: CDR1 SQVTM, CDR2 ANQGSEA. V lost 4 bases, J lost 2 bases, and 7 bases stayed unmatched. CDR3 length: 14 residues.

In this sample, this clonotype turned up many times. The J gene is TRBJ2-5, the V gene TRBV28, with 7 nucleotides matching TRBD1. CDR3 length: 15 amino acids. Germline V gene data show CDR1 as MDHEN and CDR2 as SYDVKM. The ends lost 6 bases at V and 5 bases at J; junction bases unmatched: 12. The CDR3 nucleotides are TGTGCCAGCAGCTTGGGACAGCCCAGGGGGGAGACCCAGTACTTC. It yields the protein CASSLGQPRGETQYF.

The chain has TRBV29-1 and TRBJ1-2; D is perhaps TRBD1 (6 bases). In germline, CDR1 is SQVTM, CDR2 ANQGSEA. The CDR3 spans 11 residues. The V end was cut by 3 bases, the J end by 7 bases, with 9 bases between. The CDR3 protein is CSVDRGSGYTF. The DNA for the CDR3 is TGCAGCGTTGACAGGGGATCTGGCTACACCTTC.

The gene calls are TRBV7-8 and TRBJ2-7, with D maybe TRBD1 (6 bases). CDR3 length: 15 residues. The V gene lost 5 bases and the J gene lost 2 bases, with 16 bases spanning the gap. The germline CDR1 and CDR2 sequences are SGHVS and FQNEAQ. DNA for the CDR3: TGTGCCAGCAGCCATTCTCAGGGGACACCCTACGAGCAGTACTTC. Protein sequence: CASSHSQGTPYEQYF.

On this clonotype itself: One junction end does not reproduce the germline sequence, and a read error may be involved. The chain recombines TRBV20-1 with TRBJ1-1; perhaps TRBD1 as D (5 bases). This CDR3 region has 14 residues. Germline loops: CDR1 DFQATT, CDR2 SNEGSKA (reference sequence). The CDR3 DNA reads TGCAGTGCTAGTAGGGGCCTGGCTCACACTGAAGCTTCCTTT. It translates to CSASRGLAHTEASF.